A selection of T cell receptor beta chains follows, all from one sample in a study of blood T cell repertoires in COVID-19. The table came from immunoSEQ multiplex PCR; TCRdb's copy has only in-frame clones and leaves some out. In the table there are 400,000 to 450,000 clones, approximately 90% of which are singletons. Material: peripheral blood. The receptors derive from a man aged 18 to 30 with COVID-19, enrolled during active disease. CDR3s include the opening cysteine and the closing phenylalanine or tryptophan. D genes are given only for firm matches. The size entry is marked missing in some rows and otherwise reads once, few, many or a size class.

abundance	v_gene	j_gene	d_gene	len	CDR3aa	CDR3nt
-	TRBV19	TRBJ1-2	TRBD1	15	CASSIATGGTYGYTF	TGTGCCAGTAGTATAGCCACAGGGGGAACGTATGGCTACACCTTC
-	TRBV21-1	TRBJ2-1	-	22	CASSKDEVGSLAGGDSYNEQFF	TGTGCCAGCAGCAAAGATGAGGTGGGTTCACTAGCGGGGGGGGACTCCTACAATGAGCAGTTCTTC
-	TRBV18	TRBJ1-5	-	15	CASSPSPGESQPQHF	TGTGCCAGCTCCCCCTCTCCGGGGGAGAGTCAGCCCCAGCATTTT
-	TRBV9	TRBJ2-1	TRBD2	15	CASSVTSGPLNEQFF	TGTGCCAGCAGCGTAACTAGCGGACCTCTGAATGAGCAGTTCTTC
-	TRBV6-6	TRBJ1-1	-	15	CASSLQQGGNTEAFF	TGTGCCAGCAGCCTCCAGCAGGGAGGGAACACTGAAGCTTTCTTT
-	TRBV27	TRBJ2-7	-	18	CASSPLPGRSGLSYEQYF	TGTGCCAGCAGTCCCCTTCCGGGTCGTAGCGGACTCTCCTACGAGCAGTACTTC
-	TRBV2	TRBJ2-7	-	13	CASSEGAGHEQYF	TGTGCCAGCAGTGAGGGTGCGGGTCACGAGCAGTACTTC
-	TRBV4-2	TRBJ2-7	TRBD2	16	CASSQGSGRQSREQYF	TGTGCCAGCAGCCAAGGTAGCGGGAGGCAGAGCCGCGAGCAGTACTTC
few	TRBV30	TRBJ1-2	-	11	CAWKRGLGYTF	TGTGCCTGGAAAAGGGGCCTTGGCTACACCTTC
-	TRBV4-2	TRBJ2-7	TRBD2	15	CASSQTSGFLYEQYF	TGTGCCAGCAGCCAAACTAGCGGATTCCTCTACGAGCAGTACTTC
-	TRBV11-3	TRBJ1-1	-	13	CASSLRFGGAAFF	TGTGCCAGCAGCTTACGGTTTGGGGGGGCGGCTTTCTTT
-	TRBV19	TRBJ2-7	-	13	CASSSAGPGEQYF	TGTGCCAGTAGCTCGGCGGGACCTGGCGAGCAGTACTTC
once	TRBV6-2/TRBV6-3	TRBJ2-7	-	13	CASSYSPRYEQYF	TGTGCCAGCAGTTACTCCCCCAGGTACGAGCAGTACTTC
once	TRBV24-1	TRBJ2-2	-	14	CATSDHRETGELFF	TGTGCCACCAGTGATCACAGGGAAACCGGGGAGCTGTTTTTT
-	TRBV3-1/TRBV3-2	TRBJ1-1	TRBD1	16	CASSPRTGQGSTEAFF	TGTGCCAGCAGCCCGCGGACAGGGCAGGGATCCACTGAAGCTTTCTTT
-	TRBV11-2	TRBJ1-1	-	14	CASSQPPTTGEAFF	TGTGCCAGCAGCCAGCCCCCCACAACAGGTGAAGCTTTCTTT
-	TRBV18	TRBJ2-2	-	17	CASSDRFAGENTGELFF	TGTGCCAGCTCAGACCGCTTTGCGGGTGAGAACACCGGGGAGCTGTTTTTT
-	TRBV29-1	TRBJ2-7	TRBD2	14	CSVGTSGGAYEQYF	TGCAGCGTTGGTACTAGCGGGGGGGCCTACGAGCAGTACTTC
once	TRBV24-1	TRBJ2-3	-	15	CATSGADLAGDTQYF	TGTGCCACCAGTGGGGCGGACCTCGCGGGAGATACGCAGTATTTT
-	TRBV9	TRBJ2-7	-	12	CASSVTGSEQYF	TGTGCCAGCAGCGTAACAGGGAGCGAGCAGTACTTC
-	TRBV2	TRBJ1-2	-	13	CASRETSGAGYTF	TGTGCCAGCAGGGAGACCTCAGGGGCTGGCTACACCTTC
-	TRBV6-6	TRBJ2-4	-	14	CASSSSLAKNIQYF	TGTGCCAGCAGTTCGTCCCTAGCCAAAAACATTCAGTACTTC
-	TRBV7-9	TRBJ1-1	-	14	CASSITDRNTEAFF	TGTGCCAGCAGTATTACTGACAGAAACACTGAAGCTTTCTTT
-	TRBV7-9	TRBJ2-2	-	16	CASSPWGGLVAGELFF	TGTGCCAGCAGCCCTTGGGGGGGCCTTGTAGCCGGGGAGCTGTTTTTT
-	TRBV12-5	TRBJ1-1	-	12	CASGQGFAEAFF	TGTGCTAGTGGTCAGGGGTTCGCTGAAGCTTTCTTT
-	TRBV5-6	TRBJ2-7	-	14	CASSSSGTSYEQYF	TGTGCCAGCAGCTCCTCCGGGACATCCTACGAGCAGTACTTC
-	TRBV7-6	TRBJ1-6	-	19	CASSSAEGTSRSYNSPLHF	TGTGCCAGCAGCTCGGCGGAGGGCACCTCTCGCTCCTATAATTCACCCCTCCACTTT
once	TRBV13	TRBJ1-3	-	15	CASSLGGLTGNTIYF	TGTGCCAGCAGCCTAGGGGGGCTTACTGGAAACACCATATATTTT
-	TRBV6-5	TRBJ2-1	TRBD2	16	CASSYSTSGRYGEQFF	TGTGCCAGCAGTTACTCGACTAGCGGGAGATATGGTGAGCAGTTCTTC
-	TRBV18	TRBJ1-2	-	16	CASSPCSRGYFYGYTF	TGTGCCAGCTCACCCTGCTCACGGGGTTACTTCTATGGCTACACCTTC
-	TRBV19	TRBJ1-2	-	14	CASRGGFFVYGYTF	TGTGCCAGTAGAGGCGGGTTTTTCGTCTATGGCTACACCTTC